This T cell receptor beta chain stems from a study of T cell repertoires in cytomegalovirus infection (dated by TCRdb to about 2019). About the full investigation: Donor HLA type was relevant to the analysis, as public TCR beta signatures indicated carriage of CMV infection together with the matching HLA type. Summary of the overall study and its limitations: In both this cohort and an independent roughly 350-donor cohort, the cumulative frequency of public TCR beta family members distinguished carriers of CMV infection plus the relevant HLA type. The ex vivo response was dominated by HLA-C-restricted CMV-specific TCR beta clonotypes, which also provided the single most frequent clonotype in two of eight donors.

The listed sequencing device is Illumina HiSeq 1500. TCRdb ran its own pipeline on the public reads, namely fastp trimming at Q25 and MiXCR clone calling, and kept in-frame beta chains. Each entry merges the rows of one CDR3 protein and shows their most common DNA and genes. The sample table contains approximately 250,000 distinct CDR3 sequences; only one count was recorded for roughly 9% of them. The ten most abundant clones make up less than 15% of the sample. This clonotype was seen more than once but under ten times. Its target antigen remains unknown. No much larger clone is present one base from it, and per-base qualities are unavailable. From V the trimming removes 2 bases and from J it removes 6 bases, while the gene matches leave 7 bases of the junction unaccounted for. Taken from the germline V gene, the CDR1 and CDR2 loops are SNHLY and FYNNEI. The cysteine opens and the phenylalanine closes a CDR3 of 15 amino acids. Only the CDR3 DNA stays, 45 bases, in frame from base 1.

This TCR came from a human donor in good health (CMV status not recorded). Some clones in this sample may be carry-over from other donors' samples. Recombination connected TRBV2 to TRBJ2-7; 10 middle bases align to TRBD2. The sequenced material came from PBMCs. The bases read TGTGCCAGCAGTGAAACAGCGGGGGGGCTCGGCGAGCAGTACTTC. Its translation reads: CASSETAGGLGEQYF.